This T cell receptor beta chain comes out of a study of blood T cells in healthy people across ages. The germline V gene encodes CDR1 SEHNR and CDR2 FQNEAQ (reference sequence). The CDR3 runs to 15 residues. The V end lost 3 bases, the J end lost 6 bases, and 18 bases lay between the germline ends. This clonotype was seen many times. Through a sample-barcoded 5' primer and a J-beta primer mix, a second PCR was run for roughly 6 to 11 cycles. TCRdb re-analysed the 5' RACE reads in MiXCR, keeping a single row per CDR3 protein. The sample records some 1.6 million distinct CDR3 sequences, roughly a third being singletons.

Sequenced input: blood. This clonotype was sampled from a woman in her twenties or thirties in good health. This chain links TRBV7-9 with TRBJ2-7; possibly TRBD2 for D (6 bases). The CDR3, as DNA: TGTGCCAGCAGCTTGTATGTCGGGGGTCGGGGCGAGCAGTACTTC. Translating it yields CASSLYVGGRGEQYF.